This T cell receptor beta chain was identified during a study of T cell changes during pregnancy in multiple sclerosis. The data were produced by immunoSEQ multiplex PCR, yet TCRdb's version contains in-frame clones alone and is incomplete. The profile shows about 77,000 clones, 89% of them singletons. The CDR3 is made up of 11 amino acids. The V gene's germline CDR1 is DFQATT and CDR2 SNEGSKA (reference sequence). V was shortened by 4 bases and J by 5 bases, with 9 bases between the two germline ends. The genes are TRBV20-1 and TRBJ2-7; D perhaps matches TRBD2 (5 bases). This clonotype originated in a female donor with multiple sclerosis, enrolled in a pregnancy study. Material: peripheral blood, obtained before pregnancy. CDR3 region: CSATTGNEQYF. The CDR3, as DNA: TGCAGTGCTACAACCGGGAACGAGCAGTACTTC.